One and the same sample provided the 26 T cell receptor beta chains below, sequenced in a study of PD-1 blockade in classical Hodgkin lymphoma. Time point denoted: cycle 4 day 1 (C4D1), after 5 to 7 weeks of nivolumab. Each patient's relapse followed autologous stem cell transplantation, and brentuximab vedotin exposure varied. Sequencing used immunoSEQ multiplex PCR; TCRdb keeps in-frame clones, though not all of them. There are 28,000 or so clones in the sample; around 80% occur only once, and around 15% lies in the top ten. This specimen consisted of peripheral blood mononuclear cells (PBMCs), obtained before the fourth cycle of nivolumab. These receptors were taken from a human donor with classical Hodgkin lymphoma.

This sequence joins TRBV14 and TRBJ1-2; possible D gene TRBD1, 6 bases. This CDR3 region has 12 residues. Germline V gene data show CDR1 as SGHDN and CDR2 as FVKESK. V was pared by 3 bases and J by 6 bases, with 8 bases between. The CDR3 spells CASSHRTDGYTF. The CDR3 DNA reads as TGTGCCAGCAGCCACAGGACAGATGGCTACACCTTC. The entire variable domain, with the rest obtained from reference TRBV14 and TRBJ1-2, is as follows: EAGVTQFPSHSVIEKGQTVTLRCDPISGHDNLYWYRRVMGKEIKFLLHFVKESKQDESGMPNNRFLAERTGGTYSTLKVQPAELEDSGVYFCASSHRTDGYTFGSGTRLTVV.

The chain is built from TRBV28 and TRBJ1-1; tentative D call: TRBD1 (6 bases). The germline CDR1 and CDR2 sequences are MDHEN and SYDVKM. The V and J ends lost 7 bases and 3 bases respectively, with 18 bases between them. The CDR3 sequence is 15 residues long. The CDR3 region is CASILRGGQDTEAFF. The DNA for the CDR3 is TGTGCCAGCATCCTTCGGGGGGGACAAGACACTGAAGCTTTCTTT.

V gene TRBV6-5 combines with J gene TRBJ1-2; 7 bases match TRBD1. Trimming took 8 bases from V and 6 from J; bases not matched to a gene: 12. CDR3 length: 14 residues. Germline V gives CDR1 MNHEY, CDR2 SVGAGI. The CDR3 DNA sequence: TGTGCCAGCTTCGACCAGGGGGTGGGGAATGGCTACACCTTC. It encodes CASFDQGVGNGYTF.

This clone is categorized as medium-sized. The rearrangement joins TRBV4-1 to TRBJ2-7; no reliable D call. Germline V lookup: CDR1 MGHRA, CDR2 YSYEKL. The V end lost 0 bases, the J end lost 7 bases, and 13 bases lay between the germline ends. This CDR3 region has 14 residues. The CDR3 sequence is CASSQEADLREQYF. The CDR3 DNA reads as TGCGCCAGCAGCCAAGAGGCCGACCTAAGGGAGCAGTACTTC.

The genes are TRBV27 and TRBJ1-1; D might be TRBD1 (5 bases). The V gene lost 5 bases and the J gene lost 4 bases, with 11 bases spanning the gap. The CDR3 extends over 13 amino acids. Looked up from germline, CDR1 is MNHEY and CDR2 is SMNVEV (reference sequence). The CDR3 spells CASSPGTVTEAFF. The CDR3 region has the DNA TGTGCCAGCAGTCCGGGGACGGTCACTGAAGCTTTCTTT.

The J gene is TRBJ1-3, the V gene TRBV6-1; maybe TRBD1 (6 bases). The length of the CDR3 is 14 residues. Germline CDR1 MNHNS, CDR2 SASEGT. V shed 5 bases and J shed 1 base, with 9 bases lying between them. This chain's CDR3 is CASSQTGSGNTIYF. The CDR3 DNA follows: TGTGCCAGCAGTCAGACAGGATCTGGAAACACCATATATTTT.

The chain carries TRBV6-1 and TRBJ2-3; no firm D call. This CDR3 spans 13 amino acids. Between the trimmed V and J ends, which lost 4 bases and 2 bases, there was a span of 7 bases. Germline CDR1 reads MNHNS; CDR2 reads SASEGT. CDR3 in DNA: TGTGCCAGCAGTGGGGTAGTCACAGATACGCAGTATTTT. Encoded protein: CASSGVVTDTQYF.

The gene calls are TRBV12-2 and TRBJ2-5. TRBV12-2 is termed a pseudogene. The CDR3 loop spans 14 amino acids. The CDR3 loop is CASRLTDEGETQYF. The CDR3 DNA reads as TGTGCAAGTCGCTTAACTGACGAGGGGGAGACCCAGTACTTC.

The gene calls are TRBV28 and TRBJ2-3; the D gene could be TRBD1 or TRBD2 (5 bases each). V lost 6 bases, J lost 6 bases, and 16 bases lay in between. This CDR3 is built from 14 residues. Germline V CDR1 and CDR2: MDHEN, SYDVKM. CDR3 bases: TGTGCCAGCAGCCGGGACCTATCCCAGGATACGCAGTATTTT. Residues: CASSRDLSQDTQYF.

The chain is built from TRBV18 and TRBJ2-5; TRBD2 matches at 9 bases. CDR3 length: 17 amino acids. The germline CDR1 and CDR2 sequences are KGHSH and LQKENI. With V trimmed by 2 bases and J by 4 bases, 11 bases remained unmatched. Here the CDR3 DNA reads TGTGCCAGCTCACCAAGGTCAGGGCTAGCGGGACGAGAGACCCAGTACTTC. Residues: CASSPRSGLAGRETQYF.

Only one count was recorded for this clone. J is TRBJ2-2 and V is TRBV12-2; the table's D call, TRBD2, has no DNA check behind it. TRBV12-2 is described as a pseudogene. The CDR3 consists of 14 residues. The CDR3 loop is CASRPEGAAGELFF. For the CDR3, the DNA is TGTGCAAGTCGCCCCGAGGGAGCTGCAGGGGAGCTGTTTTTT.

J is TRBJ1-3 and V is TRBV25-1; D gene unclear. Germline loops: CDR1 MGHDK, CDR2 SYGVNS. The CDR3 is made up of 13 amino acids. The germline V and J ends were trimmed by 6 bases and 4 bases, with 10 bases remaining between them. The CDR3 DNA follows: TGTGCCAGCAGGCAGGACGGAGGAAACACCATATATTTT. It translates to CASRQDGGNTIYF.

In this sample, this clone turned up a few times. The chain uses TRBV6-5 and TRBJ1-5, with D uncertain. The germline V gene has CDR1 MNHEY and CDR2 SVGAGI. Trimming cost V 5 bases and J 7 bases, with 18 bases left between them. CDR3 length equals 15 residues. The CDR3 region is CASSPPGGVGQPQHF. The CDR3 DNA sequence: TGTGCCAGCAGTCCCCCCGGCGGAGTAGGACAGCCCCAGCATTTT.

The chain uses TRBV4-1 and TRBJ2-7; no clear D gene. Trimming pared 4 bases from V and 0 bases from J, leaving 10 bases between. The CDR3 has 14 residues. From germline, CDR1 is MGHRA and CDR2 YSYEKL. CDR3 in amino acids: CASSLGPLSYEQYF. The CDR3 DNA is TGCGCCAGCAGCCTTGGACCCCTCTCCTACGAGCAGTACTTC.

J is TRBJ1-2 and V is TRBV14; D not resolved. Trimming cost V 3 bases and J 1 base, with 15 bases left between them. Germline values: CDR1 SGHDN, CDR2 FVKESK. CDR3 length: 16 amino acids. The CDR3, as DNA: TGTGCCAGCAGCCAGGTCTTTCATAATAGTAACTATGGCTACACCTTC. This codes for CASSQVFHNSNYGYTF.

This chain joins TRBV2 and TRBJ2-7; the D is unclear. Germline CDR1 reads SNHLY; CDR2 reads FYNNEI. The CDR3 has 14 residues. Trimming stripped 8 bases from V and 6 bases from J, with 20 bases between. CDR3 in amino acids: CASSVFFSAVEQYF. The CDR3 region has the DNA TGTGCCAGCTCAGTTTTTTTCAGTGCGGTCGAGCAGTACTTC.

This clone was found once. The chain is built from TRBV6-5 and TRBJ2-7, with TRBD2 matching 7 bases. The CDR3 is 14 residues long. CDR1 and CDR2 (germline): MNHEY, SVGAGI. V gave up 4 bases and J gave up 5 bases; unmatched junction bases: 8. Written as DNA, the CDR3 is TGTGCCAGCAGTTCGGGCGGGAGCCGCCACGAGCAGTACTTC. This translates into CASSSGGSRHEQYF.

A note on this clone: Other nucleotide sequences in the sample specify the same CDR3. The rearrangement joins TRBV5-1 to TRBJ1-1; the D is unclear. This CDR3 has 13 residues. V was cut by 0 bases and J by 2 bases, with 5 bases left in between. Germline V gene lookup returns CDR1 SGHRS and CDR2 YFSETQ. CDR3 coding DNA: TGCGCCAGCAGCTTGGAGGTTAACACTGAAGCTTTCTTT. Protein product: CASSLEVNTEAFF.

In the case of this clone: This sample includes further DNA sequences coding for the same CDR3. This chain connects TRBV6-1 to TRBJ2-7, with 10 bases identical to TRBD2. This CDR3 comprises 14 residues. Germline V gene sequence: CDR1 MNHNS, CDR2 SASEGT. V dropped 4 bases and J dropped 2; count of bases not matched to a gene: 2. DNA of the CDR3: TGTGCCAGCAGTGCGAGCGGGAGGGCCTACGAGCAGTACTTC. Translation: CASSASGRAYEQYF.

The table lists this clone with a count of one. This chain connects TRBV6-1 to TRBJ2-2; D uncertain. CDR1 is MNHNS, CDR2 SASEGT, per germline. CDR3 length equals 13 residues. The germline V and J ends were trimmed by 4 bases and 7 bases, with 10 bases remaining between them. CDR3 protein: CASSVSGGGELFF. The CDR3 DNA follows: TGTGCCAGCAGTGTATCGGGTGGCGGGGAGCTGTTTTTT.

DNA for the CDR3: TGTGCCAGCAGTTGGGGGGGAGGCTACGAGCAGTACTTC. As protein: CASSWGGGYEQYF. V usage is TRBV6-1 and J usage is TRBJ2-7; 7 bases agree with TRBD2. The J segment lost 3 bases and the V segment lost 5 bases, leaving 4 bases of the junction unmatched. This CDR3 has 13 residues. CDR1 MNHNS and CDR2 SASEGT come from the germline V gene.

The V gene is TRBV6-1, the J gene TRBJ1-1; D is possibly TRBD1 (5 bases). The V end lost 8 bases, the J end lost 4 bases, and 14 bases lay between the germline ends. This CDR3 has 13 amino acids. Germline CDR1 reads MNHNS; CDR2 reads SASEGT. The CDR3: CASRRGTVTEAFF. CDR3 in DNA: TGTGCCAGCCGCCGGGGGACGGTCACTGAAGCTTTCTTT.

The CDR3 sequence is CASSLAGGFEQYF. The DNA of the CDR3 is TGTGCCAGCAGCTTAGCGGGAGGTTTCGAGCAGTACTTC. The V and J genes are TRBV7-8 and TRBJ2-7; weak D call: TRBD2 (6 bases). This CDR3 is 13 amino acids long. Germline CDR1 and CDR2: SGHVS and FQNEAQ. Trimming cost V 0 bases and J 6 bases, with 9 bases left between them.

The CDR3 DNA follows: TGTGCCAGCAGCTTGGAACCTACAGGGCTCTACTCTGGAAACACCATATATTTT. It encodes CASSLEPTGLYSGNTIYF. V usage is TRBV7-9 and J usage is TRBJ1-3, with D possibly being TRBD1 (6 bases). Trimming cost V 3 bases and J 0 bases, with 18 bases left between them. The CDR3 length is 18 residues. Looked up from germline, CDR1 is SEHNR and CDR2 is FQNEAQ (reference sequence).

This clone was recorded once. V is TRBV18 and J is TRBJ1-4, with D possibly being TRBD1 (6 bases). CDR1 and CDR2 from the germline V gene are KGHSH and LQKENI. There are 18 residues in the CDR3. V lost 3 bases and J 0 bases, leaving 17 bases between the germline ends. The CDR3 nucleotides read TGTGCCAGCTCACCCGACCCCCGGACAGTTGCAACTAATGAAAAACTGTTTTTT. Translating gives CASSPDPRTVATNEKLFF.

V and J are TRBV5-1 and TRBJ2-6, with a weak D call TRBD2 (5 bases). This CDR3 is built from 16 residues. Deletions cut 0 bases from V and 2 bases from J, with 9 bases between. Germline V gene data show CDR1 as SGHRS and CDR2 as YFSETQ. Written as DNA, the CDR3 is TGCGCCAGCAGCTTGGGTTCCGGGGCTGGGGCCAACGTCCTGACTTTC. Its translation: CASSLGSGAGANVLTF. Full variable domain (rest looked up from reference TRBV5-1 and TRBJ2-6): KAGVTQTPRYLIKTRGQQVTLSCSPISGHRSVSWYQQTPGQGLQFLFEYFSETQRNKGNFPGRFSGRQFSNSRSEMNVSTLELGDSALYLCASSLGSGAGANVLTFGAGSRLTVL.